This TCR beta chain was recorded in a study of blood T cell repertoires in COVID-19. Study-level information: Nucleic acid was either cDNA or gDNA, and it came from T cells, B-cell-depleted T cells, or PBMCs.

CDR1 SGHAT and CDR2 FQDESV come from the germline V gene (reference sequence). The CDR3 is made up of 13 amino acids. Deletions cut 6 bases from V and 0 bases from J, with 6 bases between. Participant reports of clinical history set cohort assignment. All recovered Cohort 3 donors got two negative PCRs, got clearance, or saw symptom resolution. The method was immunoSEQ multiplex PCR; TCRdb's version includes in-frame clones alone and lacks a portion of them. The sample consists of a few hundred thousand clones, around nine tenths of them appearing once. This chain links TRBV11-1 with TRBJ1-3; D gene ambiguous. This TCR derives from a woman aged 25 to 39 who had recovered from COVID-19. Material: PBMCs or T cells enriched from blood (not recorded which). The CDR3 DNA follows: TGTGCCAGCAGGGCCTTCTCTGGAAACACCATATATTTT. Translation gives CASRAFSGNTIYF.